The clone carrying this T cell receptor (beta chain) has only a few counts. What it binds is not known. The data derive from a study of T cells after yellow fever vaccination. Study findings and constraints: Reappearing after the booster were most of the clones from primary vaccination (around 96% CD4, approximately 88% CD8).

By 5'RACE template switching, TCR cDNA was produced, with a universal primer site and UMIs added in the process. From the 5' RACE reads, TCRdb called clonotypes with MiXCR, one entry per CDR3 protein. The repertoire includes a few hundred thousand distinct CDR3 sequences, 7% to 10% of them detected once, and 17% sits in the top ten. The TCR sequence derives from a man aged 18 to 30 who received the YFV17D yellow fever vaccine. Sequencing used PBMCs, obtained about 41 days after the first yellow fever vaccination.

The CDR3 nucleotides are TGTGCCAGCAGCGACGGACGGACAGGGAATGAAAAACTGTTTTTT. Translation: CASSDGRTGNEKLFF. This chain connects TRBV7-8 to TRBJ1-4; 8 nucleotides align to TRBD1. This CDR3 is built from 15 residues. Trimming at V came to 5 bases and at J to 5 bases, leaving 7 bases not matched to a gene. CDR1 and CDR2 (germline): SGHVS, FQNEAQ. Combining the CDR3 with reference TRBV7-8 and TRBJ1-4 gives the whole variable domain GAGVSQSPRYKVAKRGQDVALRCDPISGHVSLFWYQQALGQGPEFLTYFQNEAQLDKSGLPSDRFFAERPEGSVSTLKIQRTQQEDSAVYLCASSDGRTGNEKLFFGSGTQLSVL.